Shown below are 29 T cell receptor beta chains from a single sample sequenced in a study of PD-1 blockade in classical Hodgkin lymphoma. Each patient's relapse followed autologous stem cell transplantation, and brentuximab vedotin exposure varied. The protocol was immunoSEQ multiplex PCR, while the TCRdb copy is restricted to in-frame clones and leaves out a portion. Here the sample spans about 85,000 clones, around 90% being singletons. Sequenced here: peripheral blood mononuclear cells (PBMCs), sampled before the second cycle of nivolumab. Source of these receptors: a human donor with classical Hodgkin lymphoma.

A single count supports this clone. The chain carries TRBV27 and TRBJ2-2; 11 bases map to TRBD2. With V trimmed by 4 bases and J by 3 bases, 4 bases remained unmatched. This CDR3 has 16 residues. Per germline, CDR1 MNHEY and CDR2 SMNVEV (reference sequence). Written as DNA, the CDR3 is TGTGCCAGCAGTTCGGGACTAGCGGCTTACACCGGGGAGCTGTTTTTT. Amino acids: CASSSGLAAYTGELFF.

The genes are TRBV29-1 and TRBJ1-1; 11 nucleotides line up with TRBD1. The CDR3 extends over 15 amino acids. Germline-derived CDR1 and CDR2 are SQVTM and ANQGSEA. V gave up 5 bases and J gave up 6 bases; unmatched junction bases: 11. Here the CDR3 DNA reads TGCAGCGTTTATCAGGGGACAGGGGGTTTCGCTGAAGCTTTCTTT. Translation gives CSVYQGTGGFAEAFF.

Only one count was recorded for this clone. The chain carries TRBV30 and TRBJ1-1; possibly TRBD1 for D (6 bases). The V gene's germline CDR1 is GTSNPN and CDR2 SVGIG (reference sequence). Trimming shortened V by 0 bases and J by 0 bases, and 11 bases separated the two germline ends. This CDR3 has 15 amino acids. CDR3 amino acids: CAWSVWGPMNTEAFF. CDR3 sequence (DNA): TGTGCCTGGAGTGTATGGGGGCCCATGAACACTGAAGCTTTCTTT. The complete variable domain, with remaining parts taken from reference TRBV30 and TRBJ1-1, reads SQTIHQWPATLVQPVGSPLSLECTVEGTSNPNLYWYRQAAGRGLQLLFYSVGIGQISSEVPQNLSASRPQDRQFILSSKKLLLSDSGFYLCAWSVWGPMNTEAFFGQGTRLTVV.

The chain combines TRBV4-2 with TRBJ1-4; 7 bases agree with TRBD1. After removal of 6 bases from V and 8 bases from J, the junction contained 12 bases not matched to a gene. The CDR3 is 15 residues long. Per the germline V gene, CDR1 is LGHNA and CDR2 is YNFKEQ. This chain's CDR3 is CASRNTGEVGEKLFF. The CDR3 DNA reads as TGTGCCAGCAGAAATACAGGGGAGGTGGGCGAAAAACTGTTTTTT.

V is TRBV18 and J is TRBJ1-5; 7 bases map to TRBD1. The trim removed 3 bases at V and 3 bases at J, leaving 5 bases unmatched. The CDR3 is 15 amino acids. Per the germline V gene, CDR1 is KGHSH and CDR2 is LQKENI. The CDR3 sequence is CASSPTGDDNQPQHF. CDR3 coding DNA: TGTGCCAGCTCACCCACAGGGGATGACAATCAGCCCCAGCATTTT.

This rearrangement joins TRBV23-1 to TRBJ1-2, with 8 bases aligning to TRBD1. TRBV23-1 carries the ORF label, with uncertain function. This CDR3 comprises 17 residues. The V and J ends lost 8 bases and 5 bases, in that order; junction bases with no gene match: 19. This chain's CDR3 is CASGRDRRAPGGYGYTF. In DNA form, the CDR3 reads TGCGCCAGCGGCCGGGACAGGCGTGCCCCAGGCGGATATGGCTACACCTTC.

This chain's CDR3 is CASSPNGAEEQYF. The CDR3, as DNA: TGTGCCAGCAGCCCTAACGGGGCGGAGGAGCAGTACTTC. The rearrangement joins TRBV9 to TRBJ2-5, with D perhaps TRBD1 or TRBD2 (5 bases each). Germline V gene lookup returns CDR1 SGDLS and CDR2 YYNGEE. The CDR3 length is 13 residues. Trimming shortened V by 4 bases and J by 11 bases, and 18 bases separated the two germline ends.

V is TRBV7-2 and J is TRBJ1-1; D ambiguous. The CDR3 length is 15 residues. Trimming took off 5 bases at V and 2 bases at J, with 15 bases between the two ends. Germline V lookup: CDR1 SGHTA, CDR2 FQGNSA. The CDR3 sequence: CASSTHPGRNTEAFF. As DNA, the CDR3 is TGTGCCAGCAGCACTCACCCCGGCAGAAACACTGAAGCTTTCTTT.

The gene calls are TRBV5-1 and TRBJ2-2; possibly TRBD2 for D (6 bases). Deletions cut 5 bases from V and 0 bases from J, with 8 bases between. The CDR3 runs to 14 residues. Germline lookup yields CDR1 SGHRS and CDR2 YFSETQ. In nucleotides, the CDR3 is TGCGCCAGCAGTCGGGACTCGAACACCGGGGAGCTGTTTTTT. This codes for CASSRDSNTGELFF. The entire variable domain, with the rest obtained from reference TRBV5-1 and TRBJ2-2, is as follows: KAGVTQTPRYLIKTRGQQVTLSCSPISGHRSVSWYQQTPGQGLQFLFEYFSETQRNKGNFPGRFSGRQFSNSRSEMNVSTLELGDSALYLCASSRDSNTGELFFGEGSRLTVL.

V and J are TRBV6-5 and TRBJ2-5; D call uncertain. This CDR3 contains 11 residues. Germline lookup yields CDR1 MNHEY and CDR2 SVGAGI. The V end lost 4 bases, the J end lost 3 bases, and 3 bases lay between the germline ends. The CDR3 DNA sequence: TGTGCCAGCAGTTCGGAAGAGACCCAGTACTTC. Its protein is CASSSEETQYF.

This rearrangement joins TRBV7-3 to TRBJ2-1, with unresolved D. V lost 5 bases and J 7 bases, leaving 9 bases between the germline ends. The germline V gene encodes CDR1 SGHTA and CDR2 FQGTGA. The CDR3 runs 12 residues. DNA of the CDR3: TGTGCCAGCAGCCCCATGAGAAATGAGCAGTTCTTC. Residues: CASSPMRNEQFF. The full variable domain, in which reference TRBV7-3 and TRBJ2-1 provide the parts outside the CDR3, is GAGVSQTPSNKVTEKGKYVELRCDPISGHTALYWYRQSLGQGPEFLIYFQGTGAADDSGLPNDRFFAVRPEGSVSTLKIQRTERGDSAVYLCASSPMRNEQFFGPGTRLTVL.

This rearrangement joins TRBV28 to TRBJ2-3; D might be TRBD2 (5 bases). Germline V gives CDR1 MDHEN, CDR2 SYDVKM. Trimming cost V 5 bases and J 2 bases, with 17 bases left between them. The CDR3 length is 16 residues. CDR3 in DNA: TGTGCCAGCAGTCAGCTCGGGGTTGAAACCACAGATACGCAGTATTTT. Protein: CASSQLGVETTDTQYF.

J is TRBJ2-5 and V is TRBV4-2; 11 bases match TRBD2. V was pared by 0 bases and J by 4 bases, with 7 bases of the junction left unmatched. CDR1 and CDR2 (germline): LGHNA, YNFKEQ. This CDR3 spans 17 amino acids. CDR3 residues: CASSQELAGAVGETQYF. CDR3 nucleotides: TGTGCCAGCAGCCAAGAACTAGCGGGAGCAGTTGGAGAGACCCAGTACTTC.

The rearrangement links TRBV7-9 to TRBJ1-4, with TRBD1 identical over 10 bases. Trimming took 6 bases from V and 7 from J; bases not matched to a gene: 5. Per germline, CDR1 SEHNR and CDR2 FQNEAQ (reference sequence). The CDR3 spans 14 residues. CDR3 in amino acids: CASRRQGAGEKLFF. Written as DNA, the CDR3 is TGTGCCAGCAGGCGACAGGGGGCAGGTGAAAAACTGTTTTTT.

The chain carries TRBV27 and TRBJ2-7, with D possibly matching TRBD2 (6 bases). CDR1 and CDR2 from the germline V gene are MNHEY and SMNVEV (reference sequence). V shed 6 bases and J shed 2 bases, with 26 bases lying between them. The CDR3 spans 18 residues. In nucleotides, the CDR3 is TGTGCCAGCAGCCCTTTGAGAGGCCGGGACTCGACCCCCTACGAGCAGTACTTC. It yields the protein CASSPLRGRDSTPYEQYF.

The CDR3 DNA reads TGCGCCAGCAGCTTACAGGGCCCTGAAGCTTTCTTT. Translating gives CASSLQGPEAFF. The chain is built from TRBV5-1 and TRBJ1-1; possibly TRBD1 for D (6 bases). V lost 2 bases and J lost 6, with 8 bases in between. Germline V gives CDR1 SGHRS, CDR2 YFSETQ. The CDR3 runs 12 residues. Together with reference TRBV5-1 and TRBJ1-1, the CDR3 gives the full variable domain: KAGVTQTPRYLIKTRGQQVTLSCSPISGHRSVSWYQQTPGQGLQFLFEYFSETQRNKGNFPGRFSGRQFSNSRSEMNVSTLELGDSALYLCASSLQGPEAFFGQGTRLTVV.

The chain combines TRBV2 with TRBJ2-1; D not resolved. The germline V gene has CDR1 SNHLY and CDR2 FYNNEI. CDR3 size: 13 residues. V lost 7 bases and J 2 bases, leaving 9 bases between the germline ends. The CDR3 loop reads CASTITTYNEQFF. The CDR3 bases are TGTGCCAGCACGATTACTACCTACAATGAGCAGTTCTTC.

V and J are TRBV6-4 and TRBJ2-1; 10 nucleotides agree with TRBD2. The CDR3 has 16 amino acids. V trimming: 6 bases; J trimming: 6 bases; junction bases outside the gene matches: 11. CDR1 MRHNA and CDR2 SNTAGT come from the germline V gene. CDR3 nucleotides: TGTGCCAGCAGCCCACTAGCGGGATTGTTGGGCAATGAGCAGTTCTTC. As protein: CASSPLAGLLGNEQFF.

This clone appeared once. The gene calls are TRBV5-6 and TRBJ1-2, with 10 positions matching TRBD1. The CDR3 extends over 14 amino acids. Germline-derived CDR1 and CDR2 are SGHDT and YYEEEE. J lost 3 bases, V lost 4 bases, and 3 bases had no gene match. The CDR3 DNA reads as TGTGCCAGCAGCCGCGGACAGGGGGACTATGGCTACACCTTC. Amino acids: CASSRGQGDYGYTF.

V is TRBV7-9 and J is TRBJ1-6; TRBD1 might be the D (6 bases). The CDR3 is 16 amino acids. V was shortened by 5 bases and J by 7 bases, with 18 bases between the two germline ends. Germline CDR1 is SEHNR and CDR2 is FQNEAQ (reference sequence). In DNA, the CDR3 is TGTGCCAGCAGCAACATGGGGGGCAAGAAGAATTCACCCCTCCACTTT. It specifies CASSNMGGKKNSPLHF.

The rearrangement links TRBV4-2 to TRBJ2-2, with D possibly matching TRBD1 (5 bases). Germline V gives CDR1 LGHNA, CDR2 YNFKEQ. The CDR3 extends over 17 amino acids. V was cut by 1 base and J by 3 bases, with 15 bases left in between. Here the CDR3 DNA reads TGTGCCAGCAGCCAAGGGGGCTCACCGATATACACCGGGGAGCTGTTTTTT. It translates to CASSQGGSPIYTGELFF.

V gene TRBV27 combines with J gene TRBJ2-7, with D possibly called TRBD1 or TRBD2 (5 bases each). V was pared by 5 bases and J by 2 bases, with 16 bases between. This CDR3 spans 15 amino acids. Germline V gene data show CDR1 as MNHEY and CDR2 as SMNVEV (reference sequence). In DNA, the CDR3 is TGTGCCAGCAGTCTCACCCGGGACCCTGCCTACGAGCAGTACTTC. Protein: CASSLTRDPAYEQYF.

The genes are TRBV5-4 and TRBJ2-5; perhaps TRBD2 as D (6 bases). The CDR3 covers 15 residues. V shed 5 bases and J shed 1 base, with 15 bases lying between them. Germline loops: CDR1 SGHNT, CDR2 YYREEE (reference sequence). CDR3 protein: CASRSPGGSQETQYF. CDR3 bases: TGTGCCAGCAGATCCCCCGGGGGTTCCCAAGAGACCCAGTACTTC.

The chain recombines TRBV30 with TRBJ2-7; 10 bases are a match to TRBD2. The CDR3 consists of 12 residues. From germline, CDR1 is GTSNPN and CDR2 SVGIG (reference sequence). The CDR3 DNA follows: TGTGCGCTAGCGGGAGCGGCCTACGAGCAGTACTTC. Amino acid sequence: CALAGAAYEQYF.

The chain combines TRBV7-9 with TRBJ2-3; tentative D call: TRBD2 (6 bases). Trimming removed 1 base from V and 1 base from J, with 15 bases in between. Germline V lookup: CDR1 SEHNR, CDR2 FQNEAQ (reference sequence). The CDR3 runs 17 residues. CDR3 DNA: TGTGCCAGCAGCTTAGTGGGGGGAAGCAAAGGCACAGATACGCAGTATTTT. The encoded protein is CASSLVGGSKGTDTQYF. The full variable domain, rest sourced from reference TRBV7-9 and TRBJ2-3, is DTGVSQNPRHKITKRGQNVTFRCDPISEHNRLYWYRQTLGQGPEFLTYFQNEAQLEKSRLLSDRFSAERPKGSFSTLEIQRTEQGDSAMYLCASSLVGGSKGTDTQYFGPGTRLTVL.

This chain uses TRBV19 with TRBJ2-1; 12 bases line up with TRBD2. The V and J ends lost 7 bases and 8 bases, in that order; junction bases with no gene match: 9. Germline V CDR1 and CDR2: LNHDA, SQIVND (reference sequence). CDR3 length: 15 residues. The CDR3 here is CASTASGRALDEQFF. CDR3 nucleotides: TGTGCCAGTACCGCTAGCGGGAGGGCCTTGGATGAGCAGTTCTTC.

CDR3: CASSKFGLGEKLFF. The CDR3 coding sequence is TGTGCCAGCAGCAAGTTTGGCTTGGGGGAAAAACTGTTTTTT. V gene TRBV28 combines with J gene TRBJ1-4; D remains ambiguous. Germline-derived CDR1 and CDR2 are MDHEN and SYDVKM. There are 14 residues in the CDR3. Trimming removed 6 bases from V and 8 bases from J, with 16 bases in between.

The chain joins TRBV6-5 to TRBJ1-5; D unresolved. The CDR3 runs 13 residues. Germline-derived CDR1 and CDR2 are MNHEY and SVGAGI. V was trimmed by 6 bases and J by 2 bases, leaving 8 bases between them. CDR3 nucleotides: TGTGCCAGCAGCCCAAAACGCAATCAGCCCCAGCATTTT. Translating gives CASSPKRNQPQHF.

The chain couples TRBV7-6 to TRBJ2-3; no clear D. Germline V gene sequence: CDR1 SGHVS, CDR2 FNYEAQ. The CDR3 sequence is 13 residues long. Trimming pared 2 bases from V and 4 bases from J, leaving 7 bases between. This chain's CDR3 is CASSLLGADTQYF. As DNA, the CDR3 is TGTGCCAGCAGCTTACTTGGAGCAGATACGCAGTATTTT.